This TCR beta chain emerged from a study of memory CD4+ T cells and cytomegalovirus serostatus (dated by TCRdb to the late 2010s). With regard to the full study: A total of some 33 healthy Belgian adults, of whom 9 were CMV seropositive and about 24 were CMV seronegative, were included in the cohort. To replicate a published TCR-based CMV serostatus classifier, the study sequenced CD4+ memory TCRbeta repertoires from a Belgian cohort whose cytomegalovirus serostatus was known.

To note about this clone: Its antigen remains undetermined. No per-base quality is available; no much larger clone lies one base away.

Genomic DNA was extracted from sorted cells with the Quick-DNA Microprep Kit. TCRbeta DNA was amplified with the immunoSEQ hsTCRbeta kit following the manufacturer's protocol. An Illumina MiSeq instrument was used to sequence the TCRbeta libraries. The authors' analysis ran thus. Once out-of-frame sequences had been removed, fewer than 2.5 million distinct TCRbeta sequences were left, which works out to an average of about 71,000 per individual. Each individual was scored according to the count of 164 previously reported CMV-associated TCRbeta sequences and the total productive distinct TCRbeta count. A beta-binomial model was reimplemented in Python, and scikit-learn random forests with default parameters were trained on US cohort data. Classifier performance on the Belgian cohort was summarized as median AUC with percentile confidence intervals calculated over 10,000 bootstrap iterations. In TCRdb, the immuneACCESS table is reduced to in-frame sequences with V and J assigned. These tables do not hold every clone; where another copy was compared, an unresolved V gene accounts for under half, and the others remain unexplained. V, J and clone size are taken as reported in that table, and D and trimming were inferred from the DNA itself. The table for this sample lists 35,000 to 50,000 clones; 70% to 80% of them were counted only once. The biggest ten clones account for roughly 6.7% of the sample.

Spanning cysteine to phenylalanine, the CDR3 consists of 16 amino acids. Here the CDR3 DNA is all that survives: 48 bases in frame from base 1. From a lookup of the germline V gene, CDR1 and CDR2 are SGHTS and YDEGEE. V is clipped by 0 bases and J by 0 bases, and the sequence between their germline boundaries is 13 bases long. Single viable CD3+CD4+CD8-CD45RO+ cells were sorted as memory CD4+ T cells on a FACSAria II. To determine CMV serostatus, a Roche Elecsys assay was used that detects serum IgG against CMV pp150, pp28, p38 and p52. Once the samples were thawed, total CD4+ T cells were enriched through positive selection using CD4 magnetic microbeads. The samples came from a separate study whose specific focus was interrogating the CD4+ T cell memory repertoire. Peripheral blood mononuclear cells were isolated and cryopreserved according to standard operating procedures, and serum was kept at -80 degrees C. CD3-PerCP (BW264/56), CD4-APC (RPA-T4), CD45RO-PE (UCHT1) and CD8-Pacific Orange (3B5) antibodies were used for staining, and non-viable cells were excluded with Sytox blue.

Overall study outcomes, separate from this receptor: For predicting CMV serostatus, the median bootstrapped AUC was roughly 0.95 using the original framework and less than 0.93 using a US-trained random forest. The results were interpreted as suggesting that the CMV-associated TCR signature is mostly present in the CD4+ memory repertoire. Among the 164 previously reported CMV-associated TCRbeta sequences, some 67 showed up in the CD4+ memory repertoires, with each one found in between one and five individuals. On the Belgian cohort, the classifier built on the original framework reached a median bootstrapped AUC of almost 0.96, with a 95% CI of 0.76-1.00. Unlike the original study, which covered naive and memory CD4+ and CD8+ populations, the Belgian study sequenced only CD4+CD45RO+ memory cells.

This sequence uses TRBV5-8 and TRBJ2-7, with the D segment identity uncertain. The sequenced material came from memory CD4+ T cells from blood. This TCR derives from an adult in good health and CMV-seronegative. CDR3 region: CASSLGYWESSYEQYF. Here is the DNA: TGTGCCAGCAGCTTGGGTTACTGGGAAAGCTCCTACGAGCAGTACTTC.